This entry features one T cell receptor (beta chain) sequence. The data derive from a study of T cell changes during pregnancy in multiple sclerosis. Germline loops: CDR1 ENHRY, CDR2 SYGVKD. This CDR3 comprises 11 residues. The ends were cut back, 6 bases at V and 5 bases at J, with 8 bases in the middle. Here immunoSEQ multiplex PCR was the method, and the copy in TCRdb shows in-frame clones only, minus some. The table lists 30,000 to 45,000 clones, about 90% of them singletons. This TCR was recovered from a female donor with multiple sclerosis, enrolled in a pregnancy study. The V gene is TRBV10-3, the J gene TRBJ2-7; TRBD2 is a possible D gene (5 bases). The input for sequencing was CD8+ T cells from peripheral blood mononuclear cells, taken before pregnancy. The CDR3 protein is CAIRLADEQYF. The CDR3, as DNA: TGTGCCATCAGGCTAGCCGACGAGCAGTACTTC.